This is a list of T cell receptor beta chains from one sample in a study of T cells in Graves' hyperthyroidism and ophthalmopathy. In TCRdb, the multiplex PCR reads were re-called with MiXCR into one record per CDR3 protein. In the table there are around 380,000 distinct CDR3 sequences, about 13% of which are singletons. Material for sequencing was blood. All receptors derive from a man younger than 40 with Graves' hyperthyroidism that later progressed to Graves' ophthalmopathy. The CDR3 runs from the conserved cysteine through the conserved F or W. A D gene is named only where the DNA matches it firmly. For some rows the clone size is stated as once, few or many, or as a class when expanded; others skip it.

cdr3_length d_call j_call v_call clone_size cdr3_aa cdr3_nt
15 . TRBJ2-7 TRBV2 many CASSEGGAGPYEQYF TGTGCCAGCAGTGAAGGAGGGGCAGGGCCATACGAGCAGTACTTC
18 TRBD1 TRBJ2-6 TRBV12-3/TRBV12-4 . CASSPSGTGSSGANVLTF TGTGCCAGCAGCCCTTCTGGGACAGGAAGCTCTGGGGCCAACGTCCTGACTTTC
15 . TRBJ1-6 TRBV4-1 few CASSQDRGWDSPLHF TGCGCCAGCAGCCAAGATCGGGGGTGGGATTCACCCCTCCACTTT
15 . TRBJ2-7 TRBV7-8 many CASSLDEIQGYEQYF TGTGCCAGCAGCTTAGATGAGATTCAGGGTTACGAGCAGTACTTC
14 . TRBJ2-2 TRBV12-3/TRBV12-4 . CASSLGSGLGELFF TGTGCCAGCAGTTTAGGTTCCGGGCTCGGGGAGCTGTTTTTT
17 TRBD2 TRBJ2-3 TRBV2 many CASSVPVAGKSTDTQYF TGTGCCAGCAGCGTCCCAGTAGCGGGGAAAAGCACAGATACGCAGTATTTT
16 TRBD1 TRBJ2-5 TRBV6-1 . CASSQSGGRGQETQYF TGTGCCAGCAGCCAGTCAGGTGGCAGGGGGCAGGAGACCCAGTACTTC
15 TRBD1 TRBJ2-1 TRBV18 many CASSPDREWGNEQFF TGTGCCAGCTCACCGGACAGGGAGTGGGGAAATGAGCAGTTCTTC
12 . TRBJ2-5 TRBV2 many CASSDYPGTQYF TGTGCCAGCAGTGACTACCCTGGGACCCAGTACTTC
19 TRBD2 TRBJ2-1 TRBV20-1 few CSAIEPGLAGGGSYNEQFF TGCAGTGCAATTGAACCGGGACTAGCGGGGGGAGGCTCCTACAATGAGCAGTTCTTC
12 . TRBJ1-2 TRBV12-3/TRBV12-4 many CASTPIPSGYTF TGTGCCAGCACCCCCATCCCAAGTGGCTACACCTTC
15 . TRBJ1-1 TRBV7-9 many CASAIRPDPNTEAFF TGTGCCAGCGCAATTAGGCCTGACCCAAACACTGAAGCTTTCTTT
13 . TRBJ2-7 TRBV27 many CASSLLGADEQYF TGTGCCAGCAGTTTATTGGGGGCTGACGAGCAGTACTTC
13 . TRBJ1-5 TRBV27 few CASKEGRNQPQHF TGTGCCAGCAAAGAGGGTCGGAATCAGCCCCAGCATTTT
14 TRBD2 TRBJ2-1 TRBV27 many CASSATSGGYEQFF TGTGCCAGCAGTGCGACTAGCGGGGGTTATGAGCAGTTCTTC
13 . TRBJ2-3 TRBV7-2 . CASSSIRTGTQYF TGTGCCAGCAGCTCCATCAGAACAGGTACGCAGTATTTT
15 TRBD1 TRBJ2-5 TRBV4-1 . CASSQGAGGGETQYF TGCGCCAGCAGCCAAGGGGCAGGGGGCGGAGAGACCCAGTACTTC
13 . TRBJ1-1 TRBV6-1 few CASSGWSNTEAFF TGTGCCAGCAGTGGTTGGTCGAACACTGAAGCTTTCTTT
10 . TRBJ2-7 TRBV12-5 . CASEFYEQYF TGTGCTAGTGAGTTCTACGAGCAGTACTTC
15 TRBD1 TRBJ1-5 TRBV7-9 once CASSFIPRGPQPQHF TGTGCCAGCAGCTTTATCCCGAGGGGGCCCCAGCCCCAGCATTTT
14 . TRBJ2-3 TRBV24-1 many CATSAKGGTDTQYF TGTGCCACCAGTGCGAAGGGTGGCACAGATACGCAGTATTTT
14 . TRBJ1-1 TRBV7-9 many CASSPGWENTEAFF TGTGCCAGCAGCCCAGGTTGGGAGAACACTGAAGCTTTCTTT
13 TRBD1 TRBJ2-7 TRBV25-1 many CASGPGTGAEQYF TGTGCCAGCGGTCCCGGGACAGGGGCCGAGCAGTACTTC
12 . TRBJ1-6 TRBV2 many CASSRDRSPLHF TGTGCCAGCAGTCGGGACCGCTCACCCCTCCACTTT
15 . TRBJ1-1 TRBV10-2 . CASVDRKIMNTEAFF TGCGCCAGCGTAGACAGGAAGATTATGAACACTGAAGCTTTCTTT
16 TRBD2 TRBJ2-7 TRBV20-1 many CSARDPSSGGAYEQYF TGCAGTGCTAGAGATCCTTCTAGCGGGGGGGCCTACGAGCAGTACTTC
13 TRBD1 TRBJ2-7 TRBV27 . CASSFQGRGEQYF TGTGCCAGCAGTTTTCAGGGCAGGGGGGAGCAGTACTTC
11 . TRBJ2-7 TRBV19 few CANRGTYEQYF TGTGCCAACCGAGGGACCTACGAGCAGTACTTC
15 TRBD2 TRBJ2-2 TRBV4-1 many CASSYSGGNTGELFF TGCGCCAGCAGCTATAGCGGGGGGAACACCGGGGAGCTGTTTTTT
17 TRBD1 TRBJ2-1 TRBV5-1 many CASSPRGLVSPVGEQFF TGCGCCAGCAGCCCCAGGGGGCTGGTTAGCCCCGTCGGTGAGCAGTTCTTC
13 . TRBJ2-1 TRBV7-2 many CASWNRDSNEQFF TGTGCCAGCTGGAACAGGGACTCCAATGAGCAGTTCTTC
15 . TRBJ2-7 TRBV7-8 many CASSFGERGYYEQYF TGTGCCAGCAGTTTCGGGGAACGAGGGTACTACGAGCAGTACTTC
11 . TRBJ1-1 TRBV12-3/TRBV12-4 few CASTQGHGAFF TGTGCCAGCACCCAGGGGCATGGAGCTTTCTTT
15 . TRBJ1-6 TRBV10-2 . CASSESRQGNSPLHF TGCGCCAGCAGTGAGTCGAGGCAGGGGAATTCACCCCTCCACTTT
13 TRBD1 TRBJ1-3 TRBV5-1 . CASTQGAGNTIYF TGCGCCAGCACCCAGGGGGCTGGAAACACCATATATTTT